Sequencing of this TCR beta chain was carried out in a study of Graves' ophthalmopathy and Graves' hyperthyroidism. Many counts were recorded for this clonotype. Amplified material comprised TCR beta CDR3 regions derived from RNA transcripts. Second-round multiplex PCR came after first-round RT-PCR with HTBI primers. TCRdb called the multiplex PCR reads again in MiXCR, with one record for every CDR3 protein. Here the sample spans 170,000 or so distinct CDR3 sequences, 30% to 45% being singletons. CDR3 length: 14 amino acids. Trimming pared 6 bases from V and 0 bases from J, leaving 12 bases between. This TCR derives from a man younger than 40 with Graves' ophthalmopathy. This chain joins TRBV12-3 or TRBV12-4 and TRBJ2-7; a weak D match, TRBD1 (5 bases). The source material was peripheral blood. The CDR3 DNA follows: TGTGCCAGCAGGTACCAGGGATCCTCCTACGAGCAGTACTTC. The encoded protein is CASRYQGSSYEQYF.